This T cell receptor (beta chain) was recovered during a study of blood T cell repertoires in COVID-19. For the study at large: The United States, Italy and Spain supplied acute and convalescent COVID-19 samples.

As handled by the study authors: Nucleated cell counts were estimated from reference gene primer amplification. Produced via immunoSEQ multiplex PCR; TCRdb's table is partial and in-frame only. V, J and clone size derive from that table, while D and trimming were established from the DNA sequence. This sample yields 490,000 or so clones, of which 80% to 90% are seen a single time; 6.5% to 8.5% belongs to the top ten. This CDR3 region has 15 residues. V lost 0 bases to trimming and J lost 3 bases, with 12 bases between them. CDR1 and CDR2 from the germline V gene are SGDLS and YYNGEE. This TCR derives from a woman aged 55-69 years who had recovered from COVID-19. Sequences were obtained from PBMCs or T cells enriched from blood (not recorded which). This chain joins TRBV9 and TRBJ2-5; D might be TRBD1 (5 bases). The CDR3 DNA reads TGTGCCAGCAGCGTAGGCTCCGCCAGGGAAGAGACCCAGTACTTC. This gives the protein CASSVGSAREETQYF.